This T cell receptor beta chain derives from a study of technical replicates of blood from several donors. Germline V lookup: CDR1 SGDLS, CDR2 YYNGEE. With 1 base clipped from V and 7 bases from J, the junction kept 5 bases outside the gene matches. This CDR3 has 15 amino acids. This clone was detected a few times. Here immunoSEQ multiplex PCR was the method, and the copy in TCRdb shows in-frame clones only, minus some. Of 75,000 to 100,000 clones in the sample, about 94% were seen once. The chain uses TRBV9 and TRBJ2-2; 9 positions agree with TRBD2. The source is a human donor in good health. What was sequenced was T cells isolated from PBMCs. As DNA, the CDR3 is TGTGCCAGCAGCGTAACTAGCGGGTATAACGGGGAGCTGTTTTTT. Translated, it gives CASSVTSGYNGELFF.